This is a list of T cell receptor beta chains from one sample in a study of blood T cell repertoires in COVID-19. TCRdb keeps only in-frame clones here, not all; method: immunoSEQ multiplex PCR. The sample lists roughly 190,000 clones, 70% to 90% occurring once. Sequenced material: peripheral blood. These receptors all come from a man in his sixties with active or convalescent COVID-19. Both conserved end residues are part of each CDR3. D genes are given only for firm matches. Where a row states a size, it is once, few, many or the class of an expanded clone; other rows omit it.

.,TRBD1,TRBV14,TRBJ2-2,CASSQMDRSNTGELFF,TGTGCCAGCAGCCAAATGGACAGGTCGAACACCGGGGAGCTGTTTTTT
.,TRBD2,TRBV18,TRBJ2-1,CASSPPLAGGDNEQFF,TGTGCCAGCTCACCTCCTCTAGCGGGGGGCGACAATGAGCAGTTCTTC
.,.,TRBV7-9,TRBJ1-3,CASSLLGGTGNTIYF,TGTGCCAGCAGCTTATTGGGCGGGACTGGAAACACCATATATTTT
.,TRBD2,TRBV2,TRBJ2-5,CASSSQRGGFRETQYF,TGTGCCAGCAGTTCCCAGCGGGGGGGCTTTCGGGAGACCCAGTACTTC
.,.,TRBV18,TRBJ1-4,CASSPLVIATNEKLFF,TGTGCCAGCTCACCACTTGTGATAGCAACTAATGAAAAACTGTTTTTT
.,TRBD1,TRBV6-5,TRBJ2-2,CASRAGTGDTGELFF,TGTGCCAGCAGGGCGGGGACAGGGGACACCGGGGAGCTGTTTTTT
.,.,TRBV6-4,TRBJ2-7,CASTDHGGEDEQYF,TGTGCCAGCACTGATCACGGGGGAGAGGACGAGCAGTACTTC
.,.,TRBV6-5,TRBJ2-1,CASSRDRSYNEQFF,TGTGCCAGCAGTCGAGACAGGTCCTACAATGAGCAGTTCTTC
.,.,TRBV25-1,TRBJ2-3,CASNPGFLSTDTQYF,TGTGCCAGCAACCCGGGGTTCCTCTCCACAGATACGCAGTATTTT
.,TRBD1,TRBV5-1,TRBJ1-5,CASSLGDSANQPQHF,TGCGCCAGCAGCTTGGGGGACAGCGCCAATCAGCCCCAGCATTTT
.,TRBD1,TRBV5-1,TRBJ1-1,CASSFQGANTEAFF,TGCGCCAGCAGCTTCCAGGGGGCCAACACTGAAGCTTTCTTT
.,.,TRBV24-1,TRBJ2-1,CATSDSTAQGMNEQFF,TGTGCCACCAGTGATTCGACCGCCCAGGGAATGAATGAGCAGTTCTTC
.,TRBD1,TRBV19,TRBJ1-5,CASRSDRGVNQPQHF,TGTGCCAGTAGGTCTGACAGGGGAGTAAATCAGCCCCAGCATTTT
.,.,TRBV5-5,TRBJ2-1,CASSLVRSGNNEQFF,TGTGCCAGCAGCTTGGTGAGGTCAGGGAATAATGAGCAGTTCTTC
.,TRBD1,TRBV2,TRBJ2-7,CASSERTGAVYEQYF,TGTGCCAGCAGTGAACGTACAGGGGCTGTCTACGAGCAGTACTTC
once,TRBD2,TRBV19,TRBJ2-1,CASSIPAGGLSSYNEQFF,TGTGCCAGTAGTATCCCTGCGGGGGGCCTGAGCTCCTACAATGAGCAGTTCTTC
.,TRBD1,TRBV5-1,TRBJ2-7,CASSLRTGVSYEQYF,TGCGCCAGCAGCCTACGGACAGGGGTATCGTACGAGCAGTACTTC
.,TRBD1,TRBV7-6,TRBJ2-3,CASSPGTVPHTQYF,TGTGCCAGCAGCCCCGGGACAGTTCCTCATACGCAGTATTTT
.,.,TRBV29-1,TRBJ2-7,CSVERLDAYEQYF,TGCAGCGTTGAGAGGCTAGACGCCTACGAGCAGTACTTC
.,.,TRBV7-9,TRBJ2-5,CASSYVRQGWETQYF,TGTGCCAGCAGCTATGTCCGGCAGGGCTGGGAGACCCAGTACTTC
.,.,TRBV5-4,TRBJ2-5,CASSFMTGTLETQYF,TGTGCCAGCAGCTTCATGACAGGAACGCTTGAGACCCAGTACTTC
.,TRBD2,TRBV5-4,TRBJ2-1,CASSRSGGSSYNEQFF,TGTGCCAGCAGCCGTAGCGGGGGGAGCTCCTACAATGAGCAGTTCTTC
.,TRBD1,TRBV2,TRBJ2-3,CASSTDRDPADTQYF,TGTGCCAGCAGTACTGACAGGGACCCCGCAGATACGCAGTATTTT
once,.,TRBV13,TRBJ2-2,CASSSDRLNTGELFF,TGTGCCAGCAGCTCCGACAGATTGAACACCGGGGAGCTGTTTTTT
.,TRBD2,TRBV5-1,TRBJ2-7,CASRGLAVYEQYF,TGCGCCAGCAGAGGACTAGCGGTCTACGAGCAGTACTTC
.,TRBD1,TRBV3-1/TRBV3-2,TRBJ2-5,CASSYRPGQGARETQYF,TGTGCCAGCAGCTACCGTCCGGGACAGGGGGCTCGGGAGACCCAGTACTTC
.,.,TRBV29-1,TRBJ1-5,CSVGTNSNQPQHF,TGCAGCGTTGGGACTAATAGCAATCAGCCCCAGCATTTT
once,.,TRBV3-1/TRBV3-2,TRBJ1-1,CASSLGTISEAFF,TGTGCCAGCAGTCTTGGGACAATCTCTGAAGCTTTCTTT
.,.,TRBV9,TRBJ1-6,CASSVSRGWSSYNSPLHF,TGTGCCAGCAGCGTAAGTAGGGGGTGGAGCTCCTATAATTCACCCCTCCACTTT
.,.,TRBV28,TRBJ1-6,CASSPSPQGEAF,TGTGCCAGCAGCCCGTCTCCCCAGGGTGAGGCGTTT
.,.,TRBV18,TRBJ2-2,CASSPPSRGTGELFF,TGTGCCAGCTCACCCCCCAGCAGGGGCACCGGGGAGCTGTTTTTT
.,.,TRBV9,TRBJ1-1,CASSDSMNTEAFF,TGTGCCAGCAGCGACTCGATGAACACTGAAGCTTTCTTT
.,TRBD2,TRBV20-1,TRBJ2-7,CSAPRGGKQYF,TGCAGTGCGCCTCGGGGGGGGAAGCAGTACTTC
.,TRBD1,TRBV11-3,TRBJ2-2,CASSQKPGQGHTGELFF,TGTGCCAGCAGCCAAAAACCGGGACAGGGTCACACCGGGGAGCTGTTTTTT
.,.,TRBV5-1,TRBJ2-1,CASSLVDEQFF,TGCGCCAGCAGCTTGGTCGATGAGCAGTTCTTC
.,.,TRBV27,TRBJ2-7,CASSLSLSGEQYF,TGTGCCAGCAGTTTATCCTTATCCGGCGAGCAGTACTTC
.,TRBD2,TRBV27,TRBJ2-5,CASRSTSGVGETQYF,TGTGCCAGCAGGTCCACTAGCGGGGTAGGAGAGACCCAGTACTTC
few,TRBD1,TRBV5-1,TRBJ2-1,CASSIDRGYNEQFF,TGCGCCAGCAGCATCGACAGGGGATACAATGAGCAGTTCTTC
.,TRBD2,TRBV5-1,TRBJ2-7,CASSLGGVSGGAYEQYF,TGCGCCAGCAGCTTGGGCGGCGTTAGCGGGGGGGCCTACGAGCAGTACTTC
.,.,TRBV3-1/TRBV3-2,TRBJ1-3,CASRRDGLTSGNTIYF,TGTGCCAGCAGGCGGGACGGACTCACCTCTGGAAACACCATATATTTT
many,.,TRBV4-1,TRBJ1-6,CASSQDHRFRGFSSYNSPLHF,TGCGCCAGCAGCCAAGACCATCGGTTTCGGGGTTTTAGCTCCTATAATTCACCCCTCCACTTT
.,.,TRBV10-3,TRBJ1-2,CAISDAGRYGYTF,TGTGCCATCAGTGACGCGGGGCGCTATGGCTACACCTTC
few,.,TRBV18,TRBJ1-2,CASSPERVYGYTF,TGTGCCAGCTCACCAGAGAGGGTCTATGGCTACACCTTC
.,.,TRBV7-9,TRBJ2-1,CASIPSSGGRYNEQFF,TGTGCCAGCATCCCCTCTTCGGGGGGCAGGTACAATGAGCAGTTCTTC
.,.,TRBV5-1,TRBJ2-2,CASSLGGGGELFF,TGCGCCAGCAGCTTGGGTGGCGGCGGGGAGCTGTTTTTT
.,TRBD2,TRBV19,TRBJ2-5,CASNSGGPQETQYF,TGTGCCAGTAACAGCGGGGGACCACAAGAGACCCAGTACTTC
.,TRBD1,TRBV19,TRBJ1-6,CASRPPGGRNSPLHF,TGTGCCAGTAGGCCACCAGGGGGTAGGAATTCACCCCTCCACTTT
.,TRBD1,TRBV5-5,TRBJ1-3,CASSYRDRGLLNTIYF,TGTGCCAGCAGCTACCGGGACAGGGGGCTCCTAAACACCATATATTTT
.,.,TRBV6-5,TRBJ1-1,CASSMTRGSSTEAFF,TGTGCCAGCAGTATGACTCGGGGATCGAGTACTGAAGCTTTCTTT
.,TRBD2,TRBV18,TRBJ2-3,CASSPGTSGGAADTQYF,TGTGCCAGCTCGCCCGGGACTAGCGGGGGGGCCGCAGATACGCAGTATTTT
.,.,TRBV7-8,TRBJ1-2,CASSLKVEPGYFGGYTF,TGTGCCAGCAGCTTAAAGGTAGAACCAGGTTATTTTGGTGGCTACACCTTC
.,.,TRBV30,TRBJ1-3,CAWSSIFVRYGNTIYF,TGTGCCTGGAGTTCAATCTTCGTCCGGTACGGAAACACCATATATTTT
.,.,TRBV5-4,TRBJ2-5,CASSSGQSQQETQYF,TGTGCCAGCAGTTCCGGACAGAGTCAACAAGAGACCCAGTACTTC
.,.,TRBV20-1,TRBJ1-1,CSADRNTEAFF,TGCAGTGCTGACAGGAACACTGAAGCTTTCTTT
.,.,TRBV6-1,TRBJ2-3,CASSERREDTQYF,TGTGCCAGCAGTGAAAGGAGGGAGGATACGCAGTATTTT